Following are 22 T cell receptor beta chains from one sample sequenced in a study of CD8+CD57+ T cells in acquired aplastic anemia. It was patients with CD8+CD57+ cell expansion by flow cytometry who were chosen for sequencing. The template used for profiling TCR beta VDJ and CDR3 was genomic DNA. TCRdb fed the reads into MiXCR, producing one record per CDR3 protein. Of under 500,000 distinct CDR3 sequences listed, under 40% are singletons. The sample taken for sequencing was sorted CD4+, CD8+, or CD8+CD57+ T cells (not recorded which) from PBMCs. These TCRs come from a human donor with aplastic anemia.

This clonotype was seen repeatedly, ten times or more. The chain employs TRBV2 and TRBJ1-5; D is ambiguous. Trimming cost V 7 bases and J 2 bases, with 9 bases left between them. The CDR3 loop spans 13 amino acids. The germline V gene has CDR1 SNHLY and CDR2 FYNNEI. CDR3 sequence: CASIGDGNQPQHF. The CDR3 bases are TGTGCCAGCATTGGAGATGGCAATCAGCCCCAGCATTTT.

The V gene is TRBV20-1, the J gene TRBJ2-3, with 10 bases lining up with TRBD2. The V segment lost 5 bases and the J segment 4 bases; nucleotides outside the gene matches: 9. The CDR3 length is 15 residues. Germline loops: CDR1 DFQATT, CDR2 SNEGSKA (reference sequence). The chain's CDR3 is CSAHKTSGIADTQYF. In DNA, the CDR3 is TGCAGTGCTCACAAAACTAGCGGGATCGCAGATACGCAGTATTTT.

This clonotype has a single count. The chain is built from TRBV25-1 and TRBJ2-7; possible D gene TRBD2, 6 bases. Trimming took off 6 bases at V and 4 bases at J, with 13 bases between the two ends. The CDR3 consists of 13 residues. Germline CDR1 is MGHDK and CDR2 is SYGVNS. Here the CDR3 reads CASRGGRGYEQYF. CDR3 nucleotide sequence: TGTGCCAGCAGAGGAGGGAGAGGATACGAGCAGTACTTC.

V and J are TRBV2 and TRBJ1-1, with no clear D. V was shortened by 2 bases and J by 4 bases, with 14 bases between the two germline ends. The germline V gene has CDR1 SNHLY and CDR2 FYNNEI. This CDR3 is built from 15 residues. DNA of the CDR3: TGTGCCAGCAGTGAATCGGAGGGTTCTGGCACTGAAGCTTTCTTT. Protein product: CASSESEGSGTEAFF.

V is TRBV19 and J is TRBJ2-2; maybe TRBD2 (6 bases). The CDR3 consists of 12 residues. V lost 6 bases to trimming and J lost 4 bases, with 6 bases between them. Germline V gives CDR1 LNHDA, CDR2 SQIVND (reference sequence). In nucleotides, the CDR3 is TGTGCCAGTAGGGGGGGCACCGGGGAGCTGTTTTTT. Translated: CASRGGTGELFF. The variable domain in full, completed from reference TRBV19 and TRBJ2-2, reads DGGITQSPKYLFRKEGQNVTLSCEQNLNHDAMYWYRQDPGQGLRLIYYSQIVNDFQKGDIAEGYSVSREKKESFPLTVTSAQKNPTAFYLCASRGGTGELFFGEGSRLTVL.

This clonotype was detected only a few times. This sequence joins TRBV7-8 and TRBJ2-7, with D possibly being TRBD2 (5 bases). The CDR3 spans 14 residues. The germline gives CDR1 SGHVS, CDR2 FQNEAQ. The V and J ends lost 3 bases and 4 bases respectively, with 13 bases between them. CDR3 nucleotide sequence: TGTGCCAGCAGCTTGGCCGGGGTTCCGTACGAGCAGTACTTC. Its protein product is CASSLAGVPYEQYF.

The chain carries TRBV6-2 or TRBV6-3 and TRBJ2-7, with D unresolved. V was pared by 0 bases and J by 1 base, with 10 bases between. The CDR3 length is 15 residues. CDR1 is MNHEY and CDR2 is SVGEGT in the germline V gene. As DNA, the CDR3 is TGTGCCAGCAGTTACTCTGGCCTGAGGTCCTACGAGCAGTACTTC. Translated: CASSYSGLRSYEQYF.

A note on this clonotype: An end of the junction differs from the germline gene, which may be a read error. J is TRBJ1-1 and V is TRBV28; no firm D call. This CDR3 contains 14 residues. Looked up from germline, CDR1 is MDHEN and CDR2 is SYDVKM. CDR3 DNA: TGTGCCAGCAGCTTATACCCACGGGAAACTGAAGCTTTCTTT. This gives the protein CASSLYPRETEAFF.

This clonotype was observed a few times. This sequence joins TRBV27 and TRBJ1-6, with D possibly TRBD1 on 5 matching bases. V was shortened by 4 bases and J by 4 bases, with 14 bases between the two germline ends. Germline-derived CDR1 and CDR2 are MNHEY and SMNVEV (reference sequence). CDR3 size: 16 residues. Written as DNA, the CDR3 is TGTGCCAGCAGTTCAGCAGGGATGGTTTATAATTCACCCCTCCACTTT. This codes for CASSSAGMVYNSPLHF.

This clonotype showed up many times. The CDR3 nucleotides are TGTGCCAGTAGTATGGGGCAGGGGGATGGCTACACCTTC. Its translation is CASSMGQGDGYTF. The chain carries TRBV19 and TRBJ1-2; TRBD1 matches at 7 bases. V gave up 3 bases and J gave up 6 bases; unmatched junction bases: 4. Germline assignment: CDR1 LNHDA and CDR2 SQIVND (reference sequence). CDR3 size: 13 residues.

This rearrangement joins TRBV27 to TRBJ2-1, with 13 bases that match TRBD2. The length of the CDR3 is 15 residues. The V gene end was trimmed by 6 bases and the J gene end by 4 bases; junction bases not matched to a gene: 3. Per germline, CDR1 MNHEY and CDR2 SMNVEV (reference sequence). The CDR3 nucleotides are TGTGCCAGCAGCCTGACTAGCGGGAGGTACAATGAGCAGTTCTTC. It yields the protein CASSLTSGRYNEQFF.

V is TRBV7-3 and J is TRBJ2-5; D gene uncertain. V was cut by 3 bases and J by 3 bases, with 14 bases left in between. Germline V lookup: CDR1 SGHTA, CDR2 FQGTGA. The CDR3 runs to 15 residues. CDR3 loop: CASSFYSGSKETQYF. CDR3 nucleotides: TGTGCCAGCAGCTTCTACTCAGGTTCGAAAGAGACCCAGTACTTC.

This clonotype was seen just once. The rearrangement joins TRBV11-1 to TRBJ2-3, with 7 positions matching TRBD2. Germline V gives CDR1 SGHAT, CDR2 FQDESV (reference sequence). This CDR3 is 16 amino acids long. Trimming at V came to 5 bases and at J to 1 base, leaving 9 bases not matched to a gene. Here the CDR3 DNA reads TGTGCCAGCAGCCCTGAGCTGGCGGGGGGCACAGATACGCAGTATTTT. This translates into CASSPELAGGTDTQYF.

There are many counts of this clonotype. This CDR3 reads CASSVRQTLSGNTIYF. CDR3 in DNA: TGTGCCAGCAGCGTGAGACAGACTCTCTCTGGAAACACCATATATTTT. This rearrangement joins TRBV7-2 to TRBJ1-3; possibly TRBD1 for D (5 bases). CDR1 is SGHTA, CDR2 FQGNSA, per germline. V was trimmed by 5 bases and J by 0 bases, leaving 14 bases between them. The CDR3 totals 16 residues.

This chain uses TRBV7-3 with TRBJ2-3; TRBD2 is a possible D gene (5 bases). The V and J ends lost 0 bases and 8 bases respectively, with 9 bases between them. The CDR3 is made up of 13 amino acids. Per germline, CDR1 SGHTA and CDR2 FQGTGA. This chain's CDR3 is CASSLTLRGTQYF. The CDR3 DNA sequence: TGTGCCAGCAGCTTAACCCTTCGGGGTACGCAGTATTTT. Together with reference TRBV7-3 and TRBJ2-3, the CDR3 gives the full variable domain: GAGVSQTPSNKVTEKGKYVELRCDPISGHTALYWYRQSLGQGPEFLIYFQGTGAADDSGLPNDRFFAVRPEGSVSTLKIQRTERGDSAVYLCASSLTLRGTQYFGPGTRLTVL.

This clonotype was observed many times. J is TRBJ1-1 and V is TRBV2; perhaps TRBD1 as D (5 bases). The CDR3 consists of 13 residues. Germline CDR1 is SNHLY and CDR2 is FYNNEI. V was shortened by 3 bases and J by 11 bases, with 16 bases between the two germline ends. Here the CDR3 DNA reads TGTGCCAGCAGTGACAGGGCCTTTATTCGTGCTTTCTTT. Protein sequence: CASSDRAFIRAFF.

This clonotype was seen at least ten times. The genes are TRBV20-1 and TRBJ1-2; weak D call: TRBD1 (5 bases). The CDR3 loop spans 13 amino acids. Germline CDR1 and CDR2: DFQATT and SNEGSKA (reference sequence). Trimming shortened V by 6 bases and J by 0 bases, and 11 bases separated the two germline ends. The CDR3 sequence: CSAAGFSNYGYTF. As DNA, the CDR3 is TGCAGTGCCGCAGGGTTCTCTAACTATGGCTACACCTTC.

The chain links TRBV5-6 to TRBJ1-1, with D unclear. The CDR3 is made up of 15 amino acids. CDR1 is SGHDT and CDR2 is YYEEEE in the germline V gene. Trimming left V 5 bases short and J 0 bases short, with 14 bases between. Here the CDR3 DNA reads TGTGCCAGCAGAGCCTTAGACGGGATGAACACTGAAGCTTTCTTT. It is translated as CASRALDGMNTEAFF.

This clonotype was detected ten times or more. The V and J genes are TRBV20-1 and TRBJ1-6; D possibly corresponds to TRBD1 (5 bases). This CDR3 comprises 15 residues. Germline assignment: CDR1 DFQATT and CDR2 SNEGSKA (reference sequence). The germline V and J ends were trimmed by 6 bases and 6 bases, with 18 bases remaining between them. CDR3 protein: CSAANVAGPNSPLHF. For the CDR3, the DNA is TGCAGTGCGGCAAACGTGGCGGGACCTAATTCACCCCTCCACTTT.

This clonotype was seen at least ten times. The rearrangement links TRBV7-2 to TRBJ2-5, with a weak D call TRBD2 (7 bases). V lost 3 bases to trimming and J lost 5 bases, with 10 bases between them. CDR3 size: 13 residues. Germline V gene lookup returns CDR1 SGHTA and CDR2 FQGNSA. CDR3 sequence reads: CASSFRGAETQYF. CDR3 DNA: TGTGCCAGCAGCTTCCGGGGGGCGGAGACCCAGTACTTC.

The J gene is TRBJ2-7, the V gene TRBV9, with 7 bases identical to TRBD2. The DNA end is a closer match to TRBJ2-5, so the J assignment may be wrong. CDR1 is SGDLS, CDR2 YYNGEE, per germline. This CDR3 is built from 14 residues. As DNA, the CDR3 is TGTGCCAGCAGCGTTGAAGCGGGGACGGAGACCCAGTACTTC. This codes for CASSVEAGTETQYF.

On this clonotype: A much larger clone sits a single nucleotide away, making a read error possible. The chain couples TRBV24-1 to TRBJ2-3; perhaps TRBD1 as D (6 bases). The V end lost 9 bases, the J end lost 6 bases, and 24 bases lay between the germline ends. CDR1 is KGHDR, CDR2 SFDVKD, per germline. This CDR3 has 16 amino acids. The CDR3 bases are TGTGCCACCGCCGCCGCACCTGGACAGAGGGCGGATACGCAGTATTTT. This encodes CATAAAPGQRADTQYF.